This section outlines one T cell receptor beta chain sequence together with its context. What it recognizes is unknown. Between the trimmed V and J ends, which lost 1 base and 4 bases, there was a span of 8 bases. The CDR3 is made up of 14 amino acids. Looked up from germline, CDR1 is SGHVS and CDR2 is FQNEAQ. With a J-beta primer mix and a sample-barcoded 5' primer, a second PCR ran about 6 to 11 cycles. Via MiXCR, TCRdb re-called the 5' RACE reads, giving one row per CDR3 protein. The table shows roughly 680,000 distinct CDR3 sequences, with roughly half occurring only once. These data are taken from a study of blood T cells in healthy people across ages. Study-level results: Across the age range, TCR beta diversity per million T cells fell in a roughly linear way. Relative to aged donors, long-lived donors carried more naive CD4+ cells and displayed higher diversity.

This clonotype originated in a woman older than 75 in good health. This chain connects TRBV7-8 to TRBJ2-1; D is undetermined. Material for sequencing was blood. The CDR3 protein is CASSLEARYNEQFF. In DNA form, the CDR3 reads TGTGCCAGCAGCTTAGAAGCTAGGTACAATGAGCAGTTCTTC.